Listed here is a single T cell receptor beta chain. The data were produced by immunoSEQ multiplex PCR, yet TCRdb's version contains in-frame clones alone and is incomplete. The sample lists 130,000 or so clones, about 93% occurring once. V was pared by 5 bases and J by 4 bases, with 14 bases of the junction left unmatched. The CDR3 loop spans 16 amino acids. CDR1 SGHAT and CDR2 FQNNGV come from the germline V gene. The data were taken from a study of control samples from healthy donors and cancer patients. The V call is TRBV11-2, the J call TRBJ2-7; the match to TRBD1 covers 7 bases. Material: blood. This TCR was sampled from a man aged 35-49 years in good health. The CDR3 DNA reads TGTGCCAGCAGCCCCTATCCTGCAGGGGGAGATTACGAGCAGTACTTC. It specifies CASSPYPAGGDYEQYF.